The T cell receptor beta chain under discussion was sequenced for a study of blood T cell repertoires in COVID-19 (dated by TCRdb to 2020 to 2021). In the study overall: The collaborator samples originated in the United States, Italy and Spain and spanned the acute and convalescent phases of COVID-19. Deeply sampled blood TCRbeta repertoires from subjects exposed to, actively infected with, or recovered from COVID-19 were included in the dataset. The material from the prospective study consisted of cDNA or gDNA derived from T cells, B-cell-depleted T cells, or PBMCs. The repertoires were made available in a free public database intended to serve as a resource for research on the immune response to SARS-CoV-2. The sample metadata nearly always contained a de-identified subject ID, COVID-19 status, age in years and sex. The samples were drawn from the first 160 participants of the ongoing ImmuneRACE study and from 1,254 subjects provided by 6 global collaborators. HLA class I and class II types, where available, came from metadata supplied by the sample provider rather than from assay-based typing. The research as a whole found: Clinical and demographic metadata were provided uncurated, with the amount varying by source and participant.

This clone was counted a few times. Its antigen specificity is not known. The input lacks base qualities; no much larger clone sits a single base away. The immunoSEQ Assay, a bias-controlled multiplex PCR, was used to amplify TCRbeta CDR3 regions from genomic DNA. Concerning the study's data processing: Nucleated cell counts per sample were estimated from amplification of reference gene primers within the assay. To quantify the absolute abundance of each unique TCRbeta CDR3 rearrangement, sequence reads were collapsed and filtered. For each sample, productive Simpson clonality was calculated as the square root of Simpson's diversity index across productive rearrangements. This immuneACCESS table, as held by TCRdb, lists in-frame sequences with V and J called but not all clones. Of the missing ones, under half trace to an unresolved V gene in checked studies; the others have no known cause. The V and J calls and clone size are taken from that table; D and trimming were inferred from the DNA. The sample table holds 130,000 to 150,000 clones, of which just under 85% were seen once. The ten largest clones capture 3% to 3.5% of the sample.

Whole blood was collected in K2EDTA tubes by collaborating institutions according to the institutions' own protocols. For TCRbeta analysis, collaborators shipped samples as frozen whole blood, isolated PBMCs, or DNA extracted from either of those sample types. The CDR3 has 12 amino acids, counting the end cysteine and phenylalanine. Only CDR3 DNA is held: 36 bases, read in frame from base 1. Relative to germline, V is 4 bases shorter and J is 4 bases shorter, with 10 bases between their ends. The germline V gene specifies SQVTM as CDR1 and ANQGSEA as CDR2. Sequencing input: peripheral blood. Recombination linked TRBV29-1 to TRBJ1-2; possibly the D gene is TRBD1, per 6 matching bases. The TCR comes from an elderly woman with acute or convalescent COVID-19. The DNA reads as follows: TGCAGCGTTGGGGGGCAGGCCTATGGCTACACCTTC. Its amino acids are CSVGGQAYGYTF.